One sample yielded the 4 T cell receptor beta chains listed below, sequenced in a study of technical replicates of blood from several donors. The table came from immunoSEQ multiplex PCR; TCRdb's copy has only in-frame clones and leaves some out. Here the sample spans about 80,000 clones, 97% being singletons. The sequenced sample consisted of T cells isolated from PBMCs. These receptors all come from a human donor in good health.

This sequence joins TRBV25-1 and TRBJ2-5, with 11 positions matching TRBD1. Looked up from germline, CDR1 is MGHDK and CDR2 is SYGVNS. V was pared by 1 base and J by 2 bases, with 6 bases of the junction left unmatched. The CDR3 runs to 17 residues. The CDR3 sequence: CASSELVRDRGQETQYF. Here the CDR3 DNA reads TGTGCCAGCAGTGAATTAGTAAGGGACAGGGGGCAAGAGACCCAGTACTTC.

The rearrangement uses TRBV25-1 and TRBJ2-1; 10 bases align to TRBD1. The V gene end was trimmed by 3 bases and the J gene end by 6 bases; junction bases not matched to a gene: 14. Germline CDR1 reads MGHDK; CDR2 reads SYGVNS. The CDR3 consists of 18 residues. The CDR3 bases are TGTGCCAGCAGTGACAATCCCCCCGGGACAGGGGTTTTCAATGAGCAGTTCTTC. Amino acid sequence: CASSDNPPGTGVFNEQFF.

The chain recombines TRBV28 with TRBJ2-2; 9 nucleotides match TRBD1. The CDR3 covers 16 residues. Trimming removed 7 bases from V and 4 bases from J; junction bases left unmatched: 10. The germline V gene encodes CDR1 MDHEN and CDR2 SYDVKM. The CDR3 loop is CASTRLGTGLTGELFF. CDR3 sequence (DNA): TGTGCCAGCACCCGATTAGGGACAGGGCTCACCGGGGAGCTGTTTTTT.

V gene TRBV14 combines with J gene TRBJ2-5; perhaps TRBD1 as D (6 bases). CDR1 and CDR2 (germline): SGHDN, FVKESK. V dropped 4 bases and J dropped 4 bases, with 16 bases sitting between them. This CDR3 spans 15 amino acids. In nucleotides, the CDR3 is TGTGCCAGCAGCCTTTCTGCAGGGGTCGGAGAGACCCAGTACTTC. The encoded protein is CASSLSAGVGETQYF.